This TCR beta chain was identified in a study of spatial heterogeneity in lung cancer. This clonotype was seen repeatedly, ten times or more. What it binds is not known. This beta chain is a stray sequence in a library constructed for alpha chains; its clone size is not meaningful. Regarding time point: sample taken at primary tumor resection. Study observations and caveats: Tumor mutation counts were tracked by expanded intratumoral alpha and beta TCR counts.

Losses at the gene ends were 3 bases for V and 2 bases for J; bases not matched to a gene: 6. From germline, CDR1 is SGHRS and CDR2 YFSETQ. The CDR3 has 15 amino acids. TCRdb fed the 5' RACE reads into MiXCR, producing one record per CDR3 protein. The repertoire holds roughly 2,500 distinct CDR3 sequences, roughly a fifth seen once, with approximately 25% in the top ten. The chain joins TRBV5-1 to TRBJ2-7; TRBD1 agrees at 9 bases. The TCR comes from a male donor with early-stage non-small cell lung cancer. The material sequenced was lung tumor tissue, taken at surgery. As DNA, the CDR3 is TGCGCCAGCAGCTCGATGGACAGGGGACCCTACGAGCAGTACTTC. Its protein product is CASSSMDRGPYEQYF.